The 5 T cell receptor beta chains listed next were all sequenced from one sample in a study of blood T cell repertoires in COVID-19. Sequencing was performed with immunoSEQ multiplex PCR; in TCRdb, only in-frame clones are kept and a portion is missing. The sample holds 45,000 to 65,000 clones; about four fifths are singletons and the top ten take under 30%. Source material: peripheral blood. These receptors all come from a woman aged 80 or older with COVID-19, enrolled during active disease.

The chain links TRBV7-2 to TRBJ2-5; 13 bases map to TRBD2. The CDR3 is made up of 15 amino acids. Germline V gene data show CDR1 as SGHTA and CDR2 as FQGNSA. V shed 4 bases, J shed 9 bases, and the junction held 8 bases outside the gene matches. The CDR3 region has the DNA TGTGCCAGCAGCTCCCCGGGACTAGCGGGATTGGCCCAGTACTTC. Translated: CASSSPGLAGLAQYF.

The chain links TRBV7-6 to TRBJ2-5, with a possible D match to TRBD2 (7 bases). The length of the CDR3 is 17 residues. V lost 1 base, J lost 5 bases, and 20 bases lay in between. CDR1 is SGHVS and CDR2 is FNYEAQ in the germline V gene. The DNA of the CDR3 is TGTGCCAGCAGCTTAGTGGACAGCGGGAAGCGGTGGGAGACCCAGTACTTC. Translated: CASSLVDSGKRWETQYF.

The chain links TRBV10-1 to TRBJ2-5; D is possibly TRBD1 (5 bases). Germline lookup yields CDR1 WNHNN and CDR2 SYGVQD (reference sequence). Trimming removed 0 bases at V and 7 bases at J, with 12 bases between. The CDR3 is 14 amino acids. CDR3 residues: CASSESVGPGTQYF. CDR3 in DNA: TGCGCCAGCAGTGAGTCGGTGGGGCCAGGGACCCAGTACTTC.

V is TRBV11-2 and J is TRBJ2-5; D may be TRBD1 (5 bases). The ends were cut back, 1 base at V and 5 bases at J, with 11 bases in the middle. CDR3 length: 14 residues. CDR1 is SGHAT, CDR2 FQNNGV, per germline. The CDR3 is CASSLVFRDETQYF. CDR3 nucleotide sequence: TGTGCCAGCAGCTTAGTATTCAGGGATGAGACCCAGTACTTC.

This clone was detected a few times. This chain joins TRBV7-8 and TRBJ2-1, with unresolved D. V lost 3 bases, J lost 7 bases, and 7 bases lay in between. Germline lookup yields CDR1 SGHVS and CDR2 FQNEAQ. The CDR3 has 12 residues. CDR3 loop: CASSLSANEQFF. DNA for the CDR3: TGTGCCAGCAGCTTGAGTGCGAATGAGCAGTTCTTC.